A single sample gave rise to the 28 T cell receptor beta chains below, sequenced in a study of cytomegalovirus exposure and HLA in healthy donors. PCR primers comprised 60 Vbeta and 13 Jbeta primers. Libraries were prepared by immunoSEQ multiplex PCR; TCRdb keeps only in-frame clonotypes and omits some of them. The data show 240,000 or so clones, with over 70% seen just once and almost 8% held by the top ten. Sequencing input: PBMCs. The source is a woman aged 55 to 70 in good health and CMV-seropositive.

CDR3 coding DNA: TGTGCCAGCTCACCAAGCGGCAGGTCGGCCGGGGAGCTGTTTTTT. This translates into CASSPSGRSAGELFF. The chain recombines TRBV18 with TRBJ2-2; a weak D match, TRBD2 (5 bases). With 2 bases removed from V and 6 bases from J, the gap between germline ends came to 13 bases. CDR3 length equals 15 residues. The germline gives CDR1 KGHSH, CDR2 LQKENI.

CDR3 DNA: TGTGCCAGCAGTCATGAGGCAGGGATCGGAACTGAAGCTTTCTTT. This translates into CASSHEAGIGTEAFF. The V gene is TRBV6-4, the J gene TRBJ1-1; possible D gene TRBD1, 5 bases. This CDR3 has 15 residues. The V end lost 5 bases, the J end lost 5 bases, and 18 bases lay between the germline ends. Germline CDR1 reads MRHNA; CDR2 reads SNTAGT.

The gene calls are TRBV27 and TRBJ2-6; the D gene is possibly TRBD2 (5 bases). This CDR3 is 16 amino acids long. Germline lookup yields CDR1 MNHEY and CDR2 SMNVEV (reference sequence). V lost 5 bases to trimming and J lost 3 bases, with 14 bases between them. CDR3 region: CASSTPRGRGANVLTF. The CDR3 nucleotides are TGTGCCAGCAGTACCCCACGGGGTCGTGGGGCCAACGTCCTGACTTTC.

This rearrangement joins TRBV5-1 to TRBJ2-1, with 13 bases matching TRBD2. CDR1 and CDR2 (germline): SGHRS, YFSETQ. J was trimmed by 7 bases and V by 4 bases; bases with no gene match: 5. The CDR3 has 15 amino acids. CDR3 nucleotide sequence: TGCGCCAGCAGCGAGACTAGCGGGAGGCTGAATGAGCAGTTCTTC. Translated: CASSETSGRLNEQFF.

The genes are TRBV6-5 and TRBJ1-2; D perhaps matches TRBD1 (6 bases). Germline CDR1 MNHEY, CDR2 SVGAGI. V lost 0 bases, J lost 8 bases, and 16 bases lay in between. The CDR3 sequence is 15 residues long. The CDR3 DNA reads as TGTGCCAGCAGTTACTCGAGTGGGGGCTCAAAGGGCTACACCTTC. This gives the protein CASSYSSGGSKGYTF.

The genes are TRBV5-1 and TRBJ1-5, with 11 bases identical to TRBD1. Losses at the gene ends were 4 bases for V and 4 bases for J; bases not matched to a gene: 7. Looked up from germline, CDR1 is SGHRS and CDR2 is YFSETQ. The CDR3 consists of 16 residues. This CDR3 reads CASSLGTGGGNQPQHF. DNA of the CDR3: TGCGCCAGCAGCCTAGGGACAGGGGGAGGAAATCAGCCCCAGCATTTT.

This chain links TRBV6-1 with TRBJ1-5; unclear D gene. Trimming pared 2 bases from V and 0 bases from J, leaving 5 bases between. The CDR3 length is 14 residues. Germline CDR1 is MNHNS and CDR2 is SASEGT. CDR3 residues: CASSELRSNQPQHF. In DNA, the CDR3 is TGTGCCAGCAGTGAACTTCGTAGCAATCAGCCCCAGCATTTT.

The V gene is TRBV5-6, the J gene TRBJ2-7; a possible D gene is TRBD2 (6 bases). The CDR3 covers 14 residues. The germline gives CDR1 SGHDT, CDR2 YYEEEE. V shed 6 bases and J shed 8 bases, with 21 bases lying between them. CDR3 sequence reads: CASTPPGRGYQQYF. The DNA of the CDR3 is TGTGCCAGCACCCCCCCAGGGCGGGGATACCAGCAGTACTTC.

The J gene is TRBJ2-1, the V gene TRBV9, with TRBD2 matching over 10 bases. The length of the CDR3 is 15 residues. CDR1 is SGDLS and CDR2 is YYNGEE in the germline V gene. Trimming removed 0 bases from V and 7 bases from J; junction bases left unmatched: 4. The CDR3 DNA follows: TGTGCCAGCAGCGTAGTCGGGACTAGCGTTAATGAGCAGTTCTTC. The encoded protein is CASSVVGTSVNEQFF.

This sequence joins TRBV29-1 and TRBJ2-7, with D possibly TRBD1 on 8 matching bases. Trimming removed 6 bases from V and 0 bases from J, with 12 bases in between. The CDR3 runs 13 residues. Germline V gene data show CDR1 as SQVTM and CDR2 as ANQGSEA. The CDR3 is CSVQGGSSYEQYF. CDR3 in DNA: TGCAGCGTACAGGGGGGGAGCTCCTACGAGCAGTACTTC.

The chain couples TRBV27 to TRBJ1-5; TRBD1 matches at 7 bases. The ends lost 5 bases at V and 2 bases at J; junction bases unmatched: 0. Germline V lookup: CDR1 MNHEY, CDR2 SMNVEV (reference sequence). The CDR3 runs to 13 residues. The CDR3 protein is CASSGQGNQPQHF. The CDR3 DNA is TGTGCCAGCAGTGGACAGGGCAATCAGCCCCAGCATTTT.

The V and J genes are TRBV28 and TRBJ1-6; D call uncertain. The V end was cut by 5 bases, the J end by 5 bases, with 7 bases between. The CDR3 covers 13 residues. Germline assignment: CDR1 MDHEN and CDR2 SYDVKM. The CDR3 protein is CASSNTHNSPLHF. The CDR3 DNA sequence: TGTGCCAGCAGTAACACGCATAATTCACCCCTCCACTTT. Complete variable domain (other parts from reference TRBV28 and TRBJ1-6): DVKVTQSSRYLVKRTGEKVFLECVQDMDHENMFWYRQDPGLGLRLIYFSYDVKMKEKGDIPEGYSVSREKKERFSLILESASTNQTSMYLCASSNTHNSPLHFGNGTRLTVT.

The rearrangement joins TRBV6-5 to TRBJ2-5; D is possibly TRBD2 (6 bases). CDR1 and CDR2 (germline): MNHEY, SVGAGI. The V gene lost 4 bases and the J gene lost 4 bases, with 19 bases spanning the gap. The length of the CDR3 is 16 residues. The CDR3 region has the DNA TGTGCCAGCAGTTGGAGGGGAGGCAGGATTGGAGAGACCCAGTACTTC. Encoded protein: CASSWRGGRIGETQYF.

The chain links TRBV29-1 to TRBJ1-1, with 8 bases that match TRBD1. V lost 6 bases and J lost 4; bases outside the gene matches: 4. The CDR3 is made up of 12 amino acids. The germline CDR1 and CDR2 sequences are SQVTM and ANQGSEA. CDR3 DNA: TGCAGCGTAGGAGGACAGGGCACTGAAGCTTTCTTT. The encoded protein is CSVGGQGTEAFF. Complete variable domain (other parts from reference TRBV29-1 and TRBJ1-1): SAVISQKPSRDICQRGTSLTIQCQVDSQVTMMFWYRQQPGQSLTLIATANQGSEATYESGFVIDKFPISRPNLTFSTLTVSNMSPEDSSIYLCSVGGQGTEAFFGQGTRLTVV.

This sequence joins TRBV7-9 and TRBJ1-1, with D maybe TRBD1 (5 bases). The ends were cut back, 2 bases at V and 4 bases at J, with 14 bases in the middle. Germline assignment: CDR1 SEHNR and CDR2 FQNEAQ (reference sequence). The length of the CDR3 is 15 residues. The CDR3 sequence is CASSLWEGRTTEAFF. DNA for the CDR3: TGTGCCAGCAGCTTATGGGAGGGGCGGACCACTGAAGCTTTCTTT.

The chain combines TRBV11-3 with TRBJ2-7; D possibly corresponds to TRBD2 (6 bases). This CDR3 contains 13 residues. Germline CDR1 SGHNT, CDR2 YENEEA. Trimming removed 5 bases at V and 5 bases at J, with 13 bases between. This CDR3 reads CASSPRWGDEQYF. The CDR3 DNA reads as TGTGCCAGCAGCCCCCGGTGGGGGGACGAGCAGTACTTC.

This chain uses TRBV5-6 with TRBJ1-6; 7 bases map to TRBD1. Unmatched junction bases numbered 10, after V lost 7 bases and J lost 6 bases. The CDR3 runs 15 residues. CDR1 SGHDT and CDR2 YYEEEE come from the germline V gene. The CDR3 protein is CASRLPGGGNSPLHF. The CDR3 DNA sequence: TGTGCCAGCCGTCTTCCAGGGGGTGGTAATTCACCCCTCCACTTT.

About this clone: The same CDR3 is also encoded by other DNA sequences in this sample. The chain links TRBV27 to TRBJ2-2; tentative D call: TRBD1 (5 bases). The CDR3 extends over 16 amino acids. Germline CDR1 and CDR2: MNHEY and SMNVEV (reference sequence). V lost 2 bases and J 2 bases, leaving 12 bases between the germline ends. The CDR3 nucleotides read TGTGCCAGCAGTTTAGTAGGCAGGGTCAACACCGGGGAGCTGTTTTTT. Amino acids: CASSLVGRVNTGELFF.

CDR3 residues: CASSSTSEQFF. The CDR3 DNA sequence: TGTGCCAGCAGCTCAACATCTGAGCAGTTCTTC. The rearrangement links TRBV11-3 to TRBJ2-1; D ambiguous. Looked up from germline, CDR1 is SGHNT and CDR2 is YENEEA. V was cut by 4 bases and J by 9 bases, with 7 bases left in between. This CDR3 is built from 11 residues.

CDR3 sequence (DNA): TGTGCCAGCCGCCACGGTAGCTCCTATAATTCACCCCTCCACTTT. As protein: CASRHGSSYNSPLHF. The V and J genes are TRBV6-5 and TRBJ1-6, with no clear D. CDR1 and CDR2 from the germline V gene are MNHEY and SVGAGI. Trimming took 8 bases from V and 0 from J, leaving 11 bases between them. CDR3 length equals 15 residues.

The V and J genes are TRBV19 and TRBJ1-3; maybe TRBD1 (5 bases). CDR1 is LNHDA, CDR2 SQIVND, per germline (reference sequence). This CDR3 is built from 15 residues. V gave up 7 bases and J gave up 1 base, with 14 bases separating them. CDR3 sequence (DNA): TGTGCCAGTATATTTAGGGGATTGTCTGGAAACACCATATATTTT. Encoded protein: CASIFRGLSGNTIYF.

CDR3 sequence: CASSVYRPTTDTQYF. CDR3 nucleotides: TGCGCCAGCAGCGTATACAGGCCTACCACAGATACGCAGTATTTT. This chain links TRBV5-1 with TRBJ2-3; D possibly corresponds to TRBD1 (5 bases). In germline, CDR1 is SGHRS, CDR2 YFSETQ. This CDR3 spans 15 amino acids. The V and J ends lost 4 bases and 2 bases respectively, with 14 bases between them.

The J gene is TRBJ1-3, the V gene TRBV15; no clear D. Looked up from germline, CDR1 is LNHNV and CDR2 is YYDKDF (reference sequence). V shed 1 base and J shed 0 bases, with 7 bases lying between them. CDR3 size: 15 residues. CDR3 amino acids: CATSRVPVSGNTIYF. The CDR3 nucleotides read TGTGCCACCAGCAGAGTGCCAGTCTCTGGAAACACCATATATTTT.

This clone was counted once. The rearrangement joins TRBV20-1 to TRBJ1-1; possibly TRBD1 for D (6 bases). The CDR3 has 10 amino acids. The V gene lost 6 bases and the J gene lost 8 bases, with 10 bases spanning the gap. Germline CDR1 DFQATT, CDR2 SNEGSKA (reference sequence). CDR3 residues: CSAERGEAFF. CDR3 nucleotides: TGCAGTGCGGAGAGGGGGGAAGCTTTCTTT.

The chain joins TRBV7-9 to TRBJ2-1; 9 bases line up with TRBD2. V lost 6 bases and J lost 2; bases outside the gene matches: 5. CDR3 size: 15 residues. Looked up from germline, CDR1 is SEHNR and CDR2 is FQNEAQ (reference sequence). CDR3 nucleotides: TGTGCCAGCAGGGGGGTAGCGGGAGCCTACAATGAGCAGTTCTTC. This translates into CASRGVAGAYNEQFF.

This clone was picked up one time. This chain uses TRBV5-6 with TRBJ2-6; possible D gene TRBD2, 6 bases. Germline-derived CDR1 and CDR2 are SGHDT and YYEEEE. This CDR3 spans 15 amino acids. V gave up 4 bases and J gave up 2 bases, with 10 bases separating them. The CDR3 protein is CASSPSGAGANVLTF. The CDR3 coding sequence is TGTGCCAGCAGCCCCTCGGGGGCTGGGGCCAACGTCCTGACTTTC.

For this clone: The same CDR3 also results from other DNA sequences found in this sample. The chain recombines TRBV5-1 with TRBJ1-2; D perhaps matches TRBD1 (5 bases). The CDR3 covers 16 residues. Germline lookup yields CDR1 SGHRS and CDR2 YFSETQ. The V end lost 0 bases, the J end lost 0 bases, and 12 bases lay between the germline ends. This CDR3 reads CASSLASGPTNYGYTF. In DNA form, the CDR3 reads TGCGCCAGCAGCTTGGCCTCAGGGCCCACTAACTATGGCTACACCTTC. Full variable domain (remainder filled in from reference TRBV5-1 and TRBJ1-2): KAGVTQTPRYLIKTRGQQVTLSCSPISGHRSVSWYQQTPGQGLQFLFEYFSETQRNKGNFPGRFSGRQFSNSRSEMNVSTLELGDSALYLCASSLASGPTNYGYTFGSGTRLTVV.

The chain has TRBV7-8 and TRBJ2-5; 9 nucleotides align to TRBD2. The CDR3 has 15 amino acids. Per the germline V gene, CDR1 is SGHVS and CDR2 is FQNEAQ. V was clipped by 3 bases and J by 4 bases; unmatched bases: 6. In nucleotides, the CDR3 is TGTGCCAGCAGCTTTTTAGCGGGAGTCCCAGAGACCCAGTACTTC. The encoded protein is CASSFLAGVPETQYF.